What follows are 18 T cell receptor beta chains derived from one specimen sequenced in a study of patients and donors after allogeneic stem cell transplantation. Via MiXCR, TCRdb re-called the RT-PCR reads, giving one row per CDR3 protein. The table has about a million distinct CDR3 sequences, roughly 18% seen once. The sample comprised blood, either unsorted or a sorted T cell fraction (not recorded which). The receptors derive from a human donor who was either an allogeneic HSCT recipient or a stem cell or donor lymphocyte infusion donor (not recorded which). It is not recorded whose cells these are; they may come from a transplant donor.

V gene TRBV18 combines with J gene TRBJ2-3, with D possibly matching TRBD2 (6 bases). This CDR3 is 16 amino acids long. Germline V lookup: CDR1 KGHSH, CDR2 LQKENI. Between the trimmed V and J ends, which lost 3 bases and 0 bases, there was a span of 13 bases. For the CDR3, the DNA is TGTGCCAGCTCACCCCTTACGGGGACTAGCACAGATACGCAGTATTTT. Protein: CASSPLTGTSTDTQYF.

Only a few counts were recorded for this clonotype. The chain combines TRBV5-1 with TRBJ1-1; TRBD1 matches 8 bases. Trimming at V came to 4 bases and at J to 5 bases, leaving 7 bases not matched to a gene. The germline CDR1 and CDR2 sequences are SGHRS and YFSETQ. The CDR3 runs 14 residues. CDR3 residues: CASSTTGAWTEAFF. DNA for the CDR3: TGCGCCAGCAGCACGACAGGGGCTTGGACTGAAGCTTTCTTT.

The chain combines TRBV20-1 with TRBJ2-7; 9 bases fit TRBD1. Trimming removed 5 bases from V and 7 bases from J; junction bases left unmatched: 9. Germline V gene data show CDR1 as DFQATT and CDR2 as SNEGSKA (reference sequence). The CDR3 extends over 13 amino acids. Here the CDR3 DNA reads TGCAGTGCTTGGGACAGGGTCCAGAGGGAGCAGTACTTC. The encoded protein is CSAWDRVQREQYF.

V and J are TRBV20-1 and TRBJ2-1; TRBD2 might be the D (5 bases). CDR1 and CDR2 from the germline V gene are DFQATT and SNEGSKA (reference sequence). This CDR3 has 14 residues. Trimming took off 5 bases at V and 4 bases at J, with 15 bases between the two ends. The CDR3 loop reads CSAGRTERYNEQFF. The CDR3, as DNA: TGCAGTGCTGGGCGAACCGAGCGGTACAATGAGCAGTTCTTC.

This clonotype was picked up a small number of times. The V gene is TRBV12-3 or TRBV12-4, the J gene TRBJ1-2; D might be TRBD1 (6 bases). V was shortened by 2 bases and J by 5 bases, with 12 bases between the two germline ends. The CDR3 has 14 residues. CDR3 loop: CASSLRDMIYGYTF. The CDR3 region has the DNA TGTGCCAGCAGTTTACGGGACATGATTTATGGCTACACCTTC.

A few counts support this clonotype. V and J are TRBV29-1 and TRBJ2-1; a weak D match, TRBD2 (6 bases). The germline V and J ends were trimmed by 3 bases and 1 base, with 25 bases remaining between them. This CDR3 region has 19 residues. Germline V lookup: CDR1 SQVTM, CDR2 ANQGSEA. CDR3 sequence (DNA): TGCAGCGTTGAGGATTCGTATCGGGGCGGGAAGGGGTCCTACAATGAGCAGTTCTTC. It codes for CSVEDSYRGGKGSYNEQFF.

Of note for this clonotype: A much more abundant neighbour one base away suggests this may be a read error. The V call is TRBV6-2 or TRBV6-3, the J call TRBJ2-7; D is undetermined. Trimming took 5 bases from V and 5 from J, leaving 7 bases between them. Germline CDR1 reads MNHEY; CDR2 reads SVGEGT. The CDR3 spans 11 residues. The CDR3 DNA reads TGTGCCAGCAGTCAGAGACACGAGCAGTACTTC. It translates to CASSQRHEQYF.

This clonotype showed up just a few times. The V gene is TRBV2, the J gene TRBJ1-4; possible D gene TRBD1, 5 bases. Deletions cut 6 bases from V and 8 bases from J, with 19 bases between. Germline CDR1 is SNHLY and CDR2 is FYNNEI. This CDR3 has 15 amino acids. The CDR3 here is CASRIFDRGSEKLFF. CDR3 in DNA: TGTGCCAGCAGAATTTTCGACCGGGGGAGCGAAAAACTGTTTTTT. Complete variable domain (other parts from reference TRBV2 and TRBJ1-4): EPEVTQTPSHQVTQMGQEVILRCVPISNHLYFYWYRQILGQKVEFLVSFYNNEISEKSEIFDDQFSVERPDGSNFTLKIRSTKLEDSAMYFCASRIFDRGSEKLFFGSGTQLSVL.

This clonotype was seen a few times. The CDR3 region is CASSPHSTVYGYTF. In nucleotides, the CDR3 is TGTGCCAGCAGCCCCCATTCCACGGTCTATGGCTACACCTTC. The rearrangement uses TRBV7-2 and TRBJ1-2; D gene unclear. The CDR3 is 14 residues long. V lost 5 bases and J lost 4, with 14 bases in between. Germline V gene lookup returns CDR1 SGHTA and CDR2 FQGNSA.

In this sample, this clonotype turned up a few times. The chain recombines TRBV9 with TRBJ2-1, with 11 bases lining up with TRBD2. J was trimmed by 9 bases and V by 0 bases; bases with no gene match: 8. This CDR3 has 16 amino acids. The germline V gene has CDR1 SGDLS and CDR2 YYNGEE. CDR3 sequence: CASSVGTSGLGVEQFF. CDR3 coding DNA: TGTGCCAGCAGCGTAGGGACTAGCGGGTTAGGAGTTGAGCAGTTCTTC.

This clonotype was seen repeatedly, ten times or more. The genes are TRBV20-1 and TRBJ2-7; no firm D call. The CDR3 is 11 amino acids. The germline V gene encodes CDR1 DFQATT and CDR2 SNEGSKA (reference sequence). The CDR3 is CSARGAYEQYF. The CDR3 DNA sequence: TGCAGCGCCCGAGGCGCCTACGAGCAGTACTTC.

V gene TRBV21-1 combines with J gene TRBJ2-7; the table's D call, TRBD1, has no DNA check behind it. TRBV21-1 is reported as a pseudogene. This CDR3 has 17 residues. The CDR3, as DNA: TGTGCCAGCAGAAAAAGGGTAGTCCGGGACAGGGCCTACGAGCAGTACTTC. Translated, it gives CASRKRVVRDRAYEQYF.

The sample holds a few counts of this clonotype. This rearrangement joins TRBV7-3 to TRBJ2-1, with D maybe TRBD2 (6 bases). Germline lookup yields CDR1 SGHTA and CDR2 FQGTGA. The V and J ends lost 2 bases and 0 bases respectively, with 23 bases between them. This CDR3 contains 20 residues. The CDR3 here is CASSLWGVLSPWSSYNEQFF. The CDR3, as DNA: TGTGCCAGCAGCTTATGGGGGGTTCTTTCGCCCTGGAGCTCCTACAATGAGCAGTTCTTC.

The CDR3 DNA reads TGTGCCAGCAGTGAAACATGGGGGAATGGCTACACCTTC. Protein product: CASSETWGNGYTF. The J gene is TRBJ1-2, the V gene TRBV25-1; a possible D gene is TRBD1 (5 bases). The CDR3 spans 13 residues. V was trimmed by 2 bases and J by 6 bases, leaving 10 bases between them. Germline loops: CDR1 MGHDK, CDR2 SYGVNS.

This clonotype was counted at least ten times. The rearrangement links TRBV10-3 to TRBJ1-5; a weak D match, TRBD1 (5 bases). The CDR3 sequence is 14 residues long. V shed 4 bases and J shed 5 bases, with 12 bases lying between them. The germline V gene has CDR1 ENHRY and CDR2 SYGVKD. The CDR3 sequence is CAISVQGTDQPQHF. The CDR3 nucleotides read TGTGCCATCAGTGTTCAGGGAACGGATCAGCCCCAGCATTTT.

This rearrangement joins TRBV12-3 or TRBV12-4 to TRBJ2-6; D is possibly TRBD2 (7 bases). Trimming removed 5 bases from V and 0 bases from J, with 17 bases in between. The CDR3 is 18 amino acids. In nucleotides, the CDR3 is TGTGCCAGCAGTGGAGACAGGTGGGACTACTCTGGGGCCAACGTCCTGACTTTC. Amino acids: CASSGDRWDYSGANVLTF.

This clonotype was counted only a few times. This rearrangement joins TRBV5-1 to TRBJ1-5; 9 positions agree with TRBD1. J was trimmed by 3 bases and V by 4 bases; bases with no gene match: 5. Per the germline V gene, CDR1 is SGHRS and CDR2 is YFSETQ. The CDR3 has 15 residues. The CDR3: CASSQTGGFNQPQHF. Here the CDR3 DNA reads TGCGCCAGCAGCCAGACAGGGGGGTTCAATCAGCCCCAGCATTTT.

The V and J genes are TRBV5-4 and TRBJ2-2, with D tentatively TRBD2 (6 bases). V lost 4 bases, J lost 4 bases, and 17 bases lay in between. The CDR3 has 16 residues. Germline CDR1 and CDR2: SGHNT and YYREEE (reference sequence). This chain's CDR3 is CASSASTSKTTGELFF. The CDR3, as DNA: TGTGCCAGCAGCGCCTCGACTAGTAAGACCACCGGGGAGCTGTTTTTT. The full variable domain, its missing parts supplied by reference TRBV5-4 and TRBJ2-2, is ETGVTQSPTHLIKTRGQQVTLRCSSQSGHNTVSWYQQALGQGPQFIFQYYREEENGRGNFPPRFSGLQFPNYSSELNVNALELDDSALYLCASSASTSKTTGELFFGEGSRLTVL.